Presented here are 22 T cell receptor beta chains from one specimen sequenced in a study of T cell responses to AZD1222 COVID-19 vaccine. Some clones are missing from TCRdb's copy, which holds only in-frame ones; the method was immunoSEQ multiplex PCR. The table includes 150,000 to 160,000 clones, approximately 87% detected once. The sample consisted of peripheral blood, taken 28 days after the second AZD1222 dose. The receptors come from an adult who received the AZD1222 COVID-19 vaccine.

CDR3: CASSPRGQGGRYEQYF. The CDR3, as DNA: TGTGCCAGTAGTCCCAGAGGACAGGGGGGAAGGTACGAGCAGTACTTC. The chain uses TRBV19 and TRBJ2-7; the match to TRBD1 covers 10 bases. The germline gives CDR1 LNHDA, CDR2 SQIVND (reference sequence). V lost 5 bases and J lost 4; bases outside the gene matches: 11. CDR3 size: 16 residues.

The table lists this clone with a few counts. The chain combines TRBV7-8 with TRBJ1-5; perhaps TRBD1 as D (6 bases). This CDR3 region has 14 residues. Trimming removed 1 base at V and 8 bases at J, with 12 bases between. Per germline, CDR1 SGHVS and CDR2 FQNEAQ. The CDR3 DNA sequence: TGTGCCAGCAGCTTAGGGGGGGGCGAAAAGCCCCAGCATTTT. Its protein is CASSLGGGEKPQHF.

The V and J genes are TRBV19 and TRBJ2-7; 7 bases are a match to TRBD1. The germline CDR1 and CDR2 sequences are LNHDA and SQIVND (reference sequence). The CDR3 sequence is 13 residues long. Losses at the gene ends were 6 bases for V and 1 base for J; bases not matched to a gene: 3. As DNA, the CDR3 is TGTGCCAGTAGCTCGGGACAGTCCTACGAGCAGTACTTC. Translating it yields CASSSGQSYEQYF.

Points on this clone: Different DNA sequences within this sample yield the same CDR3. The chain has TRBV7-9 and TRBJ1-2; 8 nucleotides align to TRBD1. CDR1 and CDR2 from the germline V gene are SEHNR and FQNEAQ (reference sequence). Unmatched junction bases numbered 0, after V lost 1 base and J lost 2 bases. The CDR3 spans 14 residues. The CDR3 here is CASSLGTGNYGYTF. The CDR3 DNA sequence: TGTGCCAGCAGCTTAGGGACAGGGAACTATGGCTACACCTTC.

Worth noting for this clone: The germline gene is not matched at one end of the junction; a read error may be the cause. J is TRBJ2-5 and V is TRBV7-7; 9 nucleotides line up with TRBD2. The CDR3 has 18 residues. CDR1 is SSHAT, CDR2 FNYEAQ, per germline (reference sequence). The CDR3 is CASSSKLASGNQKETQYF. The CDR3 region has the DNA TGTGCTAGCAGCTCAAAACTCGCTAGCGGGAATCAGAAAGAGACCCAGTACTTC.

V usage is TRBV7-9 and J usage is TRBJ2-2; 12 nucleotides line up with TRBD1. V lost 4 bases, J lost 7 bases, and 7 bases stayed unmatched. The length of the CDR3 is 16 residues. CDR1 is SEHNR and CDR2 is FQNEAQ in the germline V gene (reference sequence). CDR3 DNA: TGTGCCAGCAGCTCCCCGGGACAGGGGGCGAACGGGGAGCTGTTTTTT. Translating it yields CASSSPGQGANGELFF.

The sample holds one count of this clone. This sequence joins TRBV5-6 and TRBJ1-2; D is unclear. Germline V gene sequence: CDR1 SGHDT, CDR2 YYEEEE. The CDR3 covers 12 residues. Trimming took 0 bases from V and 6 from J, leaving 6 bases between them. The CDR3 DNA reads TGTGCCAGCAGCTTGGGTGGGGATGGCTACACCTTC. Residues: CASSLGGDGYTF.

In DNA form, the CDR3 reads TGTGCCAGCAGCGGCGGGAATGAGCAGTTCTTC. Translating gives CASSGGNEQFF. V is TRBV9 and J is TRBJ2-1; tentative D call: TRBD2 (5 bases). Per germline, CDR1 SGDLS and CDR2 YYNGEE. Trimming removed 3 bases at V and 7 bases at J, with 5 bases between. The length of the CDR3 is 11 residues.

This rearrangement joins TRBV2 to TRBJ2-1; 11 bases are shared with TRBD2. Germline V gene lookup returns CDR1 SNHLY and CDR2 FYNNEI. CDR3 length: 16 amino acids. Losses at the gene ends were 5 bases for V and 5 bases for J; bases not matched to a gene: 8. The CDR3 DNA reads TGTGCCAGCAGTCCAAGACTAGCGGGGTCCCACAATGAGCAGTTCTTC. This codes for CASSPRLAGSHNEQFF.

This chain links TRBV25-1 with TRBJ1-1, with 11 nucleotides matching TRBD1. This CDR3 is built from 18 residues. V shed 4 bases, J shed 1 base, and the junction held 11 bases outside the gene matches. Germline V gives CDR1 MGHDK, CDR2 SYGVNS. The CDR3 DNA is TGTGCCAGCAGTGGGGGGACAGGGGGGTTAGGATGGAACACTGAAGCTTTCTTT. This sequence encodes CASSGGTGGLGWNTEAFF.

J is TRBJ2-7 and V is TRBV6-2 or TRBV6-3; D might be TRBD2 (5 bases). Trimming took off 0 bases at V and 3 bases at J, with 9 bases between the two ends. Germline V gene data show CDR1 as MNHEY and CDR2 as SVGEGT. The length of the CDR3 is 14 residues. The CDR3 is CASSYSGVVYEQYF. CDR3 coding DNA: TGTGCCAGCAGTTACTCCGGGGTAGTCTACGAGCAGTACTTC.

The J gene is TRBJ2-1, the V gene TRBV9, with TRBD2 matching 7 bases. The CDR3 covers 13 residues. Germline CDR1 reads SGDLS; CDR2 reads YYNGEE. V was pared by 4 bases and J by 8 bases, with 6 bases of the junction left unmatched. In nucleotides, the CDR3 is TGTGCCAGCAGCCAACGGGGGGTCGATGAGCAGTTCTTC. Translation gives CASSQRGVDEQFF.

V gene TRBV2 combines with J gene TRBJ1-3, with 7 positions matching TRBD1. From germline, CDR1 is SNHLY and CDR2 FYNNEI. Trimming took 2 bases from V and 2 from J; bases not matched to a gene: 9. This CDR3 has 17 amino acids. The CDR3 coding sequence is TGTGCCAGCAGTGAAATGGGTTCAGGGGGTCCTGGAAACACCATATATTTT. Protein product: CASSEMGSGGPGNTIYF. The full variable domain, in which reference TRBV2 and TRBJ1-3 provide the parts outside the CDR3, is EPEVTQTPSHQVTQMGQEVILRCVPISNHLYFYWYRQILGQKVEFLVSFYNNEISEKSEIFDDQFSVERPDGSNFTLKIRSTKLEDSAMYFCASSEMGSGGPGNTIYFGEGSWLTVV.

The CDR3 loop is CASSFSLAGVIGELFF. The CDR3 nucleotides read TGTGCCAGCAGCTTCTCCCTAGCGGGAGTGATCGGGGAGCTGTTTTTT. J is TRBJ2-2 and V is TRBV5-4, with 10 nucleotides matching TRBD2. The germline gives CDR1 SGHNT, CDR2 YYREEE (reference sequence). The CDR3 loop spans 16 amino acids. V was pared by 2 bases and J by 7 bases, with 8 bases of the junction left unmatched. The complete variable domain, with remaining parts taken from reference TRBV5-4 and TRBJ2-2, reads ETGVTQSPTHLIKTRGQQVTLRCSSQSGHNTVSWYQQALGQGPQFIFQYYREEENGRGNFPPRFSGLQFPNYSSELNVNALELDDSALYLCASSFSLAGVIGELFFGEGSRLTVL.

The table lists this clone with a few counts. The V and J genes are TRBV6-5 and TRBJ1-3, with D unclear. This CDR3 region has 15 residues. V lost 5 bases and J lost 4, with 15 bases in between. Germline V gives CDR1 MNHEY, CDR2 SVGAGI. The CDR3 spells CASSLTKGVGNTIYF. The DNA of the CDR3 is TGTGCCAGCAGTCTAACCAAGGGCGTCGGAAACACCATATATTTT.

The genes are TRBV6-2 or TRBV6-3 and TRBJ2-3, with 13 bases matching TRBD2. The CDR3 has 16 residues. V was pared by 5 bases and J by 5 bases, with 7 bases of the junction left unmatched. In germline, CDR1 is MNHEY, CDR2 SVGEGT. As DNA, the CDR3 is TGTGCCAGCAGTGGACTAGCGGGAGAAAGTAGAGATACGCAGTATTTT. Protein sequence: CASSGLAGESRDTQYF.

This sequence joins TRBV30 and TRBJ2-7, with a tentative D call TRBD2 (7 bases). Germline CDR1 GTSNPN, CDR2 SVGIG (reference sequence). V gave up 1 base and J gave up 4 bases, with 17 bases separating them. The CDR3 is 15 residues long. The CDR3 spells CAWSDDRLGGYEQYF. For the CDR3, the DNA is TGTGCCTGGAGTGATGACAGGCTGGGGGGGTACGAGCAGTACTTC. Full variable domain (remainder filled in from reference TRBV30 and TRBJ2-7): SQTIHQWPATLVQPVGSPLSLECTVEGTSNPNLYWYRQAAGRGLQLLFYSVGIGQISSEVPQNLSASRPQDRQFILSSKKLLLSDSGFYLCAWSDDRLGGYEQYFGPGTRLTVT.

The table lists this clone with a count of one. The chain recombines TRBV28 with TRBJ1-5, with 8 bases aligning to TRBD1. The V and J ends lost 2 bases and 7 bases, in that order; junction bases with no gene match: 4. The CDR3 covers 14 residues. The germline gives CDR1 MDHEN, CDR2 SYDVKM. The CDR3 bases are TGTGCCAGCAGTTTACTGACAGGGGCCCAGCCCCAGCATTTT. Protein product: CASSLLTGAQPQHF. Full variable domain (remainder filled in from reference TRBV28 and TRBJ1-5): DVKVTQSSRYLVKRTGEKVFLECVQDMDHENMFWYRQDPGLGLRLIYFSYDVKMKEKGDIPEGYSVSREKKERFSLILESASTNQTSMYLCASSLLTGAQPQHFGDGTRLSIL.

CDR3 sequence reads: CASSVEETGGLANYGYTF. CDR3 sequence (DNA): TGTGCCAGCAGCGTAGAGGAGACAGGGGGATTAGCTAACTATGGCTACACCTTC. The chain carries TRBV9 and TRBJ1-2, with TRBD1 identical over 9 bases. Germline loops: CDR1 SGDLS, CDR2 YYNGEE. J lost 0 bases, V lost 0 bases, and 9 bases had no gene match. This CDR3 spans 18 amino acids.

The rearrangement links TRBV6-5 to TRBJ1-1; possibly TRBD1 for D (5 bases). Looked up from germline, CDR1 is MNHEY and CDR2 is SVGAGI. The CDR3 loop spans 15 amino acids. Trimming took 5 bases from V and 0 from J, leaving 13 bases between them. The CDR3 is CASSPPRGLNTEAFF. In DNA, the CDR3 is TGTGCCAGCAGTCCCCCCCGGGGACTGAACACTGAAGCTTTCTTT.

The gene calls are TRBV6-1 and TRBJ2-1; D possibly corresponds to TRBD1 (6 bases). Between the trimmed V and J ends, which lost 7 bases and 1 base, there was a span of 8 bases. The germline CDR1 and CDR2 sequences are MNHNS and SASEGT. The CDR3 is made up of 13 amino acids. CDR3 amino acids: CASIRGSYNEQFF. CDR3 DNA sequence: TGTGCCAGCATTAGGGGGTCCTACAATGAGCAGTTCTTC.

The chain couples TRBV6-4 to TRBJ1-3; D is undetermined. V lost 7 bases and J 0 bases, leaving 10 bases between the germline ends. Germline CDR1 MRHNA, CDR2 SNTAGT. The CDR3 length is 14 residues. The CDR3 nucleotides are TGTGCCAGCAACAGTCGTCCCTCTGGAAACACCATATATTTT. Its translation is CASNSRPSGNTIYF.